The T cell receptor beta chain under discussion was sequenced for a study of graft-versus-host responses after intestinal transplantation. Turning to this clone: Its antigen is not known.

Produced via immunoSEQ multiplex PCR; TCRdb's table is partial and in-frame only. The data hold 70,000 or so clones, with roughly 84% observed a single time. The ends lost 5 bases at V and 5 bases at J; junction bases unmatched: 13. CDR1 and CDR2 (germline): SNHLY, FYNNEI. The CDR3 extends over 16 amino acids. The origin of this receptor is a human donor who was the organ donor for an intestinal transplant. V usage is TRBV2 and J usage is TRBJ2-5, with 8 bases matching TRBD1. This sample comprised unstimulated CD4+ T cells sorted from spleen or lymph node cells, obtained before transplant. CDR3 bases: TGTGCCAGCAGTACTACCACGGACAGGGTTGTGGAGACCCAGTACTTC. Its protein is CASSTTTDRVVETQYF.